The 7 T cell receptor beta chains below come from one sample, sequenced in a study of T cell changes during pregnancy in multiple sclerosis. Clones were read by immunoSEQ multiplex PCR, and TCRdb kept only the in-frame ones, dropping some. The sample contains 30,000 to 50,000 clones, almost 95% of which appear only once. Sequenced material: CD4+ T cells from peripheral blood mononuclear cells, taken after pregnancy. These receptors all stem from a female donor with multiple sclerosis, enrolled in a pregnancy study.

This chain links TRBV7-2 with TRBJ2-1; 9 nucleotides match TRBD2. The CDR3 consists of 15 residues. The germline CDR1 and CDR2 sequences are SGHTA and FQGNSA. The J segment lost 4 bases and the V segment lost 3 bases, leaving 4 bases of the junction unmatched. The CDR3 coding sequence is TGTGCCAGCAGCTTTATAGCGGGGGAGTACAATGAGCAGTTCTTC. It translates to CASSFIAGEYNEQFF.

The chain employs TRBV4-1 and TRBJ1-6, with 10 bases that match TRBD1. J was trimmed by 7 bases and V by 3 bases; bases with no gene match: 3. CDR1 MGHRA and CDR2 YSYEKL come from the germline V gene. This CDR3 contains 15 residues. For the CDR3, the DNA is TGCGCCAGCAGCCACCTGGACAGGGGGAATTCACCCCTCCACTTT. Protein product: CASSHLDRGNSPLHF.

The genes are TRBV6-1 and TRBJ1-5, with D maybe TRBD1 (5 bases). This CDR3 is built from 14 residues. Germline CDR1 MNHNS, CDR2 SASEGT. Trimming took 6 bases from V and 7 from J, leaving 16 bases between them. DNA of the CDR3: TGTGCCAGCAGGGGGGAGGCCAGGCGGCAGCCCCAGCATTTT. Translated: CASRGEARRQPQHF.

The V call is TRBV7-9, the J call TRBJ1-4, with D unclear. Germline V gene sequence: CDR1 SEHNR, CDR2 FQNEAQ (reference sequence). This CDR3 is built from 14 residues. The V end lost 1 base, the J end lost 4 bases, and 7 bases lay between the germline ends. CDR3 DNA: TGTGCCAGCAGCTTAGGGGCAGTTAATGAAAAACTGTTTTTT. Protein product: CASSLGAVNEKLFF.

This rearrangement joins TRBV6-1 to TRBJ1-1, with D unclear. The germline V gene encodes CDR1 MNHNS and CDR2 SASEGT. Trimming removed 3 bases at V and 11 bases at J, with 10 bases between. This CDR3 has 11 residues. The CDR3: CASSDFGEAFF. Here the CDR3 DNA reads TGTGCCAGCAGTGATTTTGGGGAGGCTTTCTTT.

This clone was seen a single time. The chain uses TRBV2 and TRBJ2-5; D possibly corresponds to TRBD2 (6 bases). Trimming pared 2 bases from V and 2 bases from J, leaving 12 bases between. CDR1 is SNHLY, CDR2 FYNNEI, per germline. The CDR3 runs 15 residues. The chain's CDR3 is CASSEFGGGQETQYF. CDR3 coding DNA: TGTGCCAGCAGTGAATTCGGGGGAGGACAAGAGACCCAGTACTTC.

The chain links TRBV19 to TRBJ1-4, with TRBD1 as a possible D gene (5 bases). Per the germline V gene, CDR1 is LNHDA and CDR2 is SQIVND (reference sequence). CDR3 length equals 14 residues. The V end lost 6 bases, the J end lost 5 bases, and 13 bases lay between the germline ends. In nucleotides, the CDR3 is TGTGCCAGTAGGGTCGGGGGGAACAATGAAAAACTGTTTTTT. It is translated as CASRVGGNNEKLFF. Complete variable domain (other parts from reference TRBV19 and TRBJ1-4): DGGITQSPKYLFRKEGQNVTLSCEQNLNHDAMYWYRQDPGQGLRLIYYSQIVNDFQKGDIAEGYSVSREKKESFPLTVTSAQKNPTAFYLCASRVGGNNEKLFFGSGTQLSVL.